The subject of this entry is one T cell receptor (beta chain). These data belong to a study of blood T cell repertoires in COVID-19. Study context: Acute and convalescent COVID-19 samples came from the United States, Italy and Spain. PBMCs, B-cell-depleted T cells, or T cells were the source of the cDNA or gDNA that made up the material.

This CDR3 is 15 amino acids long. Germline V gives CDR1 SGHNT, CDR2 YYREEE (reference sequence). V lost 1 base and J lost 0, with 9 bases in between. Original methodology: Amplification of reference gene primers was used by the study to estimate nucleated cell counts. The method was immunoSEQ multiplex PCR; TCRdb's version includes in-frame clones alone and lacks a portion of them. V and J calls and clone size come straight from that table; D and trimming were deduced from the DNA. The sample includes roughly 250,000 clones, around 82% of them seen just once. This TCR was recovered from a person aged 70 to 85 with COVID-19, enrolled during active disease. The chain is built from TRBV5-4 and TRBJ2-3, with D tentatively TRBD2 (6 bases). Sequenced material: peripheral blood. This chain's CDR3 is CASSLNGGSTDTQYF. In nucleotides, the CDR3 is TGTGCCAGCAGCTTGAACGGGGGAAGCACAGATACGCAGTATTTT.